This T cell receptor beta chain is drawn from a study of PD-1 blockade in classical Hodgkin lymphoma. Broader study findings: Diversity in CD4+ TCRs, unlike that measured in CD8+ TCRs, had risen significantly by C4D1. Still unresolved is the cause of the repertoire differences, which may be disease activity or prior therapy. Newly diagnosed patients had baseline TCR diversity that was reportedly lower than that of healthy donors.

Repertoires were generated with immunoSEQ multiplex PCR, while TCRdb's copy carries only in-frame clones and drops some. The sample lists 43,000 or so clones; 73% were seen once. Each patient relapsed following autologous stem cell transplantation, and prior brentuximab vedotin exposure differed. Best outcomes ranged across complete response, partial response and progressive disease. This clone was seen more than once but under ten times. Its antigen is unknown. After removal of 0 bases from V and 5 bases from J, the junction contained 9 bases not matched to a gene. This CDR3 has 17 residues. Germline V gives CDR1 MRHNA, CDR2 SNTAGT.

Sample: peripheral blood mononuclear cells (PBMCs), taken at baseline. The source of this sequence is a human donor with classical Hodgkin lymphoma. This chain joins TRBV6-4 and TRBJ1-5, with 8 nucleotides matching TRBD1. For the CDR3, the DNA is TGTGCCAGCAGTGACTCGAAGTGTTCGGACAGGGATCAGCCCCAGCATTTT. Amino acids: CASSDSKCSDRDQPQHF.